Below are 18 T cell receptor beta chains sequenced from a single sample in a study of shared clonotypes between healthy human individuals. Using immunoSEQ multiplex PCR, the repertoire was profiled, and TCRdb retains in-frame clones only, with some absent. The data contain a few million clones, almost 96% of them singletons. The sequenced sample was naive CD4+ T cells sorted from blood. The subset is: CD45RA+ positively selected. All receptors come from a man aged 18 to 29 in good health.

The chain links TRBV18 to TRBJ1-2; possibly TRBD1 for D (6 bases). The germline V gene encodes CDR1 KGHSH and CDR2 LQKENI. This CDR3 has 15 residues. V lost 6 bases and J lost 0, with 14 bases in between. CDR3 sequence reads: CASSKWDTANYGYTF. In DNA, the CDR3 is TGTGCCAGCTCCAAGTGGGACACAGCTAACTATGGCTACACCTTC.

Comments on this clone: Other DNA sequences from this sample encode an identical CDR3 as well. The CDR3 spells CASSVARSGNTIYF. The CDR3 DNA follows: TGTGCCAGCAGCGTAGCCAGATCTGGAAACACCATATATTTT. The gene calls are TRBV9 and TRBJ1-3; D not certain. CDR1 SGDLS and CDR2 YYNGEE come from the germline V gene. The V end was cut by 0 bases, the J end by 1 base, with 5 bases between. This CDR3 has 14 amino acids.

This clone was picked up one time. The V call is TRBV19, the J call TRBJ1-1, with unresolved D. This CDR3 spans 13 amino acids. Deletions cut 4 bases from V and 2 bases from J, with 8 bases between. The germline CDR1 and CDR2 sequences are LNHDA and SQIVND (reference sequence). The CDR3 here is CASSTWFNTEAFF. CDR3 nucleotide sequence: TGTGCCAGTAGTACCTGGTTTAACACTGAAGCTTTCTTT.

The chain recombines TRBV7-2 with TRBJ2-5, with 9 bases identical to TRBD1. The CDR3 runs to 14 residues. The germline V gene encodes CDR1 SGHTA and CDR2 FQGNSA. V was clipped by 4 bases and J by 5 bases; unmatched bases: 5. CDR3 in DNA: TGTGCCAGCAGCTGGACAGGGGCGCGGGAGACCCAGTACTTC. It translates to CASSWTGARETQYF.

This chain connects TRBV30 to TRBJ2-2, with D tentatively TRBD2 (5 bases). The CDR3 has 15 residues. V lost 2 bases to trimming and J lost 3 bases, with 13 bases between them. Germline V gives CDR1 GTSNPN, CDR2 SVGIG (reference sequence). The CDR3 DNA sequence: TGTGCCTGGAGTCGACCGGACGGGGACACCGGGGAGCTGTTTTTT. Its protein product is CAWSRPDGDTGELFF.

The chain uses TRBV9 and TRBJ2-5; tentatively, D is TRBD1 (6 bases). The V and J ends lost 0 bases and 4 bases respectively, with 13 bases between them. The length of the CDR3 is 15 residues. The V gene's germline CDR1 is SGDLS and CDR2 YYNGEE. The CDR3: CASSVDPTGGETQYF. DNA for the CDR3: TGTGCCAGCAGCGTAGATCCGACAGGCGGAGAGACCCAGTACTTC.

Note on this clone: The junction departs from germline at one end; a sequencing error may be responsible. The rearrangement links TRBV5-1 to TRBJ2-4, with D tentatively TRBD1 or TRBD2 (6 bases each). This CDR3 has 15 residues. CDR1 and CDR2 (germline): SGHRS, YFSETQ. CDR3 residues: CASSLGGHTESRGHF. DNA for the CDR3: TGCGCCAGCAGCTTGGGTGGGCACACAGAGAGCCGGGGGCATTTC. The full variable domain, in which reference TRBV5-1 and TRBJ2-4 provide the parts outside the CDR3, is KAGVTQTPRYLIKTRGQQVTLSCSPISGHRSVSWYQQTPGQGLQFLFEYFSETQRNKGNFPGRFSGRQFSNSRSEMNVSTLELGDSALYLCASSLGGHTESRGHFGAGTRLSVL.

This sequence joins TRBV6-1 and TRBJ2-7; the match to TRBD1 covers 7 bases. The CDR3 has 14 residues. Germline lookup yields CDR1 MNHNS and CDR2 SASEGT. J gave up 7 bases and V 7 bases, and 13 bases lay outside the gene matches. CDR3 loop: CASTGISGQYEQYF. DNA for the CDR3: TGTGCCAGCACCGGAATCTCGGGACAGTATGAGCAGTACTTC.

To note about this clone: The same CDR3 arises from other DNA sequences in this sample as well. The V gene is TRBV30, the J gene TRBJ2-5, with unresolved D. The CDR3 loop spans 11 amino acids. The germline V and J ends were trimmed by 0 bases and 4 bases, with 3 bases remaining between them. In germline, CDR1 is GTSNPN, CDR2 SVGIG (reference sequence). The CDR3, as DNA: TGTGCCTGGAGTGTTGGAGAGACCCAGTACTTC. Protein: CAWSVGETQYF.

V and J are TRBV5-4 and TRBJ2-7; D gene unclear. V lost 1 base and J lost 5, with 13 bases in between. CDR1 is SGHNT, CDR2 YYREEE, per germline (reference sequence). The CDR3 is 14 residues long. The CDR3 DNA reads TGTGCCAGCAGCTTGAAGGGAAGTAGGGACGAGCAGTACTTC. Translated: CASSLKGSRDEQYF.

The chain has TRBV30 and TRBJ1-1; D unresolved. The V end was cut by 3 bases, the J end by 1 base, with 6 bases between. This CDR3 region has 12 residues. Germline CDR1 and CDR2: GTSNPN and SVGIG (reference sequence). CDR3 sequence reads: CAWSSQNTEAFF. In DNA, the CDR3 is TGTGCCTGGAGCTCACAGAACACTGAAGCTTTCTTT.

V usage is TRBV18 and J usage is TRBJ1-3, with TRBD1 as a possible D gene (5 bases). Per germline, CDR1 KGHSH and CDR2 LQKENI. V was clipped by 7 bases and J by 4 bases, with 14 bases between them. This CDR3 contains 14 residues. In DNA, the CDR3 is TGTGCCAGCTGGACCGGGACCAGGGGAAACACCATATATTTT. Translated, it gives CASWTGTRGNTIYF.

The chain recombines TRBV5-1 with TRBJ2-3; D may be TRBD2 (6 bases). This CDR3 comprises 16 residues. V lost 6 bases, J lost 3 bases, and 20 bases lay in between. CDR1 is SGHRS and CDR2 is YFSETQ in the germline V gene. CDR3 sequence: CASTGGHLTGTDTQYF. DNA for the CDR3: TGCGCCAGCACCGGGGGTCATTTGACGGGGACAGATACGCAGTATTTT.

This clone is a singleton in its sample. V and J are TRBV30 and TRBJ1-1; tentatively, D is TRBD1 (6 bases). The CDR3 consists of 12 residues. Trimming removed 4 bases at V and 11 bases at J, with 17 bases between. The germline V gene encodes CDR1 GTSNPN and CDR2 SVGIG (reference sequence). DNA for the CDR3: TGTGCCTGGACCACACAGGGACCTCGGGCTTTCTTT. It yields the protein CAWTTQGPRAFF.

The V gene is TRBV29-1, the J gene TRBJ2-7, with TRBD1 matching 7 bases. This CDR3 spans 16 amino acids. V trimming: 3 bases; J trimming: 7 bases; junction bases outside the gene matches: 18. Germline loops: CDR1 SQVTM, CDR2 ANQGSEA. The CDR3 region is CSVDIAGTADLFEQYF. CDR3 nucleotides: TGCAGCGTTGACATTGCCGGGACAGCCGACCTTTTTGAGCAGTACTTC.

This clone was detected once. The chain carries TRBV11-2 and TRBJ1-2; a possible D gene is TRBD1 (5 bases). V lost 0 bases to trimming and J lost 3 bases, with 14 bases between them. This CDR3 region has 16 residues. Germline values: CDR1 SGHAT, CDR2 FQNNGV. CDR3 in amino acids: CASSLEIVGADYGYTF. CDR3 coding DNA: TGTGCCAGCAGCTTAGAGATCGTAGGGGCGGACTATGGCTACACCTTC.

The CDR3 loop is CASSLEQGTYTF. The CDR3 DNA reads as TGTGCCAGCAGCTTAGAACAGGGTACCTACACCTTC. The chain carries TRBV7-9 and TRBJ1-2; TRBD1 might be the D (6 bases). The CDR3 contains 12 residues. The V end was cut by 1 base, the J end by 10 bases, with 10 bases between. Germline V gene lookup returns CDR1 SEHNR and CDR2 FQNEAQ (reference sequence).

The chain carries TRBV9 and TRBJ1-2, with TRBD1 matching over 7 bases. Per germline, CDR1 SGDLS and CDR2 YYNGEE. Germline trimming cut 3 bases from V and 0 bases from J; bases unmatched to any gene: 8. The CDR3 loop spans 16 amino acids. Here the CDR3 DNA reads TGTGCCAGCAGCGCGACCGGGACAGTCCCTAACTATGGCTACACCTTC. This sequence encodes CASSATGTVPNYGYTF.